This T cell receptor beta chain is from a study of cytomegalovirus exposure and HLA in healthy donors (dated by TCRdb to between 2016 and 2019). Concerning the study at large: An earlier analysis of more than 550 of the donors reported 276 Gb of sequence data and about 120 million unique TCR beta sequences obtained from about 170 million T cells. Along with the approximately 700-subject first cohort, a separate validation cohort of more than 90 different subjects was used. The study used immunosequencing to profile the T cell repertoires of some 600 subjects and linked those repertoires to cytomegalovirus serostatus. The study was designed to test whether signatures of past pathogen exposure could be identified by cataloging public T cell receptors. A later analysis re-analyzed previously published TCR beta repertoires from approximately 700 donors and added high-resolution HLA genotyping to study TCR occurrence patterns. Typing coverage differed by locus: A, B, C, DRB1 and DQB1 were typed in about 629-640 donors, DQA1 in approximately 520, DPA1 in around 600, and DPB1 in around 440. An earlier analysis of 450 to 750 of the donors used high-throughput TCR beta sequencing to judge whether each TCR beta V gene segment behaved as functional or pseudogenic. HLA typing covered class I and class II loci at four-digit resolution. Five DR-DQ haplotypes were treated as single units for association and clustering because of strong linkage in the cohort. In a later genetic analysis, genome-wide SNP genotypes for about three fifths of the roughly 670 donors were used, and that subset was treated as a discovery cohort. An early release covering roughly 640 HLA-typed donors comprised 300 to 350 gigabases of sequencing data and around 80 million unique TCR sequences. The study combined high-throughput TCR immunosequencing, statistical association of individual TCRs with disease status, and machine learning to predict cytomegalovirus infection status. Donor age, sex, ethnicity and CMV serostatus were collected together with the repertoire data. Of the approximately 400 genotyped donors, 65% to 90% fell in the genetic ancestry cluster associated with self-reported Caucasian donors. Rather than drawing on any new phenotypic data, the later analysis identified candidate immune exposures from TCR beta sequences and the way those sequences occurred across donors. Among around 400 genotyped donors of the cohort, an average of roughly 230,000 unique TCR beta nucleotide sequences was sequenced per donor, of which 15% to 20% were non-productive. All discovery cohort repertoires had been generated using a single sequencing platform.

The cohort consisted of hundreds of healthy bone marrow donors. At the time of sampling, all cohort members were nominally healthy, though unrecorded immune exposures were likely present. The donor tested CMV seronegative and was one of the 352 seronegative cohort members. Every donor gave a peripheral blood sample, and the peripheral blood mononuclear cells from that sample were used for TCR beta sequencing. The Qiagen DNeasy Blood Extraction Kit was used to extract genomic DNA from the blood cell samples. Receptor amplification or capture employed the immunoSEQ multiplex PCR assay. The multiplex PCR relied on a mix of 60 forward primers for TCR Vbeta segments and 13 reverse primers for TCR Jbeta segments. A multiplex PCR assay on genomic DNA amplified the CDR3 region of rearranged TCR beta genes. The Illumina HiSeq System was used to sequence the amplified TCR beta libraries as 87-base-pair reads. On the study's bioinformatics: Across the roughly 640 repertoires, a later analysis counted approximately 83 million unique TCR beta chains, roughly 11 million of which were shared by at least two donors. Raw reads were error-corrected and collapsed into unique sequences by a nearest-neighbor algorithm in which closely related sequences were merged to remove PCR and sequencing errors. To assign V, D and J gene segments, CDR3 sequences were aligned to IMGT reference sequences. For a sequence to be retained, at least a six-nucleotide match to both a V gene segment and a J gene segment was required. A rearrangement was called productive if the CDR3 had no stop codons and remained in frame with V and J, and every other rearrangement was called non-productive. CDR3 was defined by IMGT convention, running from the second conserved V-encoded cysteine to the conserved J-encoded phenylalanine. In an earlier analysis of some 550 of the donors, sequences lacking an unambiguous match to a single V gene segment were excluded. In an earlier analysis of approximately 590 of the donors, a V segment was called functional when productive rearrangements were above 56.7%, and segregating when the standard deviation between donors exceeded 5%. To diagnose cytomegalovirus status from the catalog of TCR beta chain sequences, a statistical classification framework was built. A later analysis assigned V and J genes by comparing TCR nucleotide sequences with IMGT/GENE-DB human TR gene sequences. In a later analysis, CDR3 sequences and most-parsimonious VDJ recombination scenarios were assigned using the TCRdist pipeline. In a later analysis, each TCR beta chain was defined by its CDR3 amino acid sequence together with its V-gene family, and reads lacking a unique V-gene family were excluded. To address suspected cross-contamination and a sequencing artifact, a later analysis removed approximately 600 highly shared, low-generation-probability nucleotide sequences. In a later analysis, a clonal expansion index was calculated for each public chain from normalized within-repertoire ranks of inferred template counts. Generation probabilities in a later analysis came from a VDJ recombination model fitted to out-of-frame rearrangements, and those results were checked against IGoR. Hypergeometric tests were used in a later analysis to score TCR-TCR, TCR-HLA and TCR-CMV co-occurrence, with a repertoire-size bias correction applied to the TCR pairs. In a later analysis, false discovery rates were estimated by permuting HLA or CMV assignments 20 times. A later analysis grouped co-occurring TCRs with DBSCAN, adding TCRdist sequence similarity when clustering within HLA-allele-positive subsets. Co-occurrence clustering excluded repertoires with fewer than 30,000 or more than 120,000 public chains, plus five with anomalous nucleotide sharing. TCRdb limited this immuneACCESS table to in-frame rearrangements with V and J called. A share of clones is missing; checked studies link under half to unresolved V genes, and the rest is unexplained. The V and J calls and clone size come from that table; D and trimming were worked out from the DNA. The sample table holds approximately 140,000 clones, of which over 70% were seen once. Together, the top ten hold around 4.9% of the sample.

Worth noting for this clone: Its antigen remains undetermined. There are no base qualities to consult, and no much larger clone falls within one base.

On the study overall, not on this receptor specifically: Correlated functional status among segregating V segments might be attributable to linkage disequilibrium, but an unknown experimental factor could not be ruled out. In a later analysis, most CMV-associated TCR beta chains were found to appear HLA-restricted, with HLA associations seemingly driven largely by CMV exposure. The only immune exposure information available for the cohort was CMV serostatus. According to a later analysis, parvovirus B19, influenza, CMV and Epstein-Barr virus appeared linked to several top co-occurrence clusters. The sequencing pipeline was judged likely to have produced a cluster of highly shared sequence variants as a technical artifact. In an earlier analysis of approximately 590 of the donors, most TCR beta V segments appeared in productive rearrangements about 87% or about 30% of the time, broadly matching IMGT annotations. Cytomegalovirus status was reported to be diagnosed by the classifier with high specificity and sensitivity in both the original and validation cohorts. According to a later analysis, TCR association rates differed among HLA loci, with DRB1 alleles showing the most associated TCRs and HLA-C alleles showing the fewest. The authors suggested that the approach could potentially be extended to other disease states and immunological phenotypes. HLA typing was unavailable for some donors at each locus, so association tests used only the typed subset. When HLA alleles, especially DR and DQ, strongly co-occurred, attributing TCR associations to individual alleles was difficult. At a false discovery rate of 0.05, a later analysis linked about 17,000 TCR beta sequences to specific HLA alleles. A further reported finding was that TCR beta sequences accurately predicted the HLA-A and HLA-B alleles for most subjects in the first cohort. Because counts were too low, roughly 18 rarely observed V segments, including chromosome 9 orphons, were left out of the earlier analysis of 587 of the donors. Only TCR beta chains were sequenced in this cohort, and the absence of alpha or paired-chain data limited detectable features. In a later genetic analysis, a missense DCLRE1C variant was associated with V-gene and J-gene trimming of TCR beta chains, and the association was replicated in an independent cohort. A total of around 150 TCR beta chains were listed by the study as associated with cytomegalovirus. According to a later genetic analysis, donors in an Asian-associated ancestry cluster had fewer N-insertions in productive TCRs than the roughly 700-donor mean. While some public TCRs were present in many individuals, most TCR sequences turned up only very rarely across donors. A few of the identified cytomegalovirus-associated TCR beta chains were confirmed in vitro to be specific for cytomegalovirus antigens. In a later analysis, HLA-associated TCR beta chains showed more clonal expansion and lower generation probabilities than non-associated chains that were equally common. Roughly uniform sequencing depth across donors was assumed in presence/absence analyses, although this assumption may not hold.

Source material: PBMCs. This TCR came from a male donor in good health and CMV-seronegative.

The base sequence is TGTGCCTGGAGTTACTCCCGGGACAGGAGGTTTCGGGACACTGAAGCTTTCTTT. It translates as CAWSYSRDRRFRDTEAFF. The sequence joins TRBV30 to TRBJ1-1; 8 bases in between match TRBD1. V trim: 2 bases; J trim: 3 bases; unmatched bases: 17. Reading the germline V gene (reference sequence) gives CDR1 GTSNPN and CDR2 SVGIG. The CDR3 goes from the cysteine to the phenylalanine over 18 residues. Left in the record is the CDR3 DNA by itself, 54 bases read in frame from the first base.